This TCR beta chain was found in a study of cytomegalovirus exposure and HLA in healthy donors. Study as a whole: For the 300 to 400 genotyped donors, roughly 81% fell within the Caucasian-associated ancestry cluster.

PCR involved 60 Vbeta and 13 Jbeta primers. Original data processing: In a later analysis, the count reached approximately 80 million unique TCR beta chains, with approximately 10 million shared. Method: immunoSEQ multiplex PCR; TCRdb's copy keeps in-frame clones and lacks some. D and trimming were read from the DNA, whereas the V and J calls and clone size are those reported in that table. The repertoire holds 110,000 to 150,000 clones, with roughly three quarters as singletons. General study findings and limits: It was taken for granted in presence/absence analyses that sequencing depth across donors was roughly uniform. Researchers reportedly found TCR beta sequences accurately predicted most subjects' HLA-A and HLA-B alleles.

CDR1 SGDLS and CDR2 YYNGEE come from the germline V gene. V was pared by 3 bases and J by 4 bases, with 19 bases between. This CDR3 contains 16 residues. In regard to this clone: Its specificity is not known.

The receptor was isolated from a woman aged 25-40 years in good health and CMV-seronegative. Input material: PBMCs. This sequence joins TRBV9 and TRBJ1-2; D call uncertain. The CDR3 region is CASSGGLEGFVYGYTF. In DNA form, the CDR3 reads TGTGCCAGCAGCGGAGGCCTTGAGGGATTTGTCTATGGCTACACCTTC.